The clone carrying this T cell receptor beta chain has just one count. This entry comes from a study of blood T cell repertoires in COVID-19. The V gene's germline CDR1 is MDHEN and CDR2 SYDVKM. Trimming cost V 4 bases and J 0 bases, with 13 bases left between them. This CDR3 region has 15 residues. The authors' processing: By means of reference gene primer amplification, nucleated cell counts were estimated. Profiling relied on immunoSEQ multiplex PCR, and the TCRdb table lists in-frame clones only, not all of them. V and J calls and clone size are as listed in that table; D and trimming were resolved from the DNA. The data contain 74,000 or so clones, 88% of them singletons.

This receptor was obtained from a human donor in a cohort sampled during active COVID-19. The genes are TRBV28 and TRBJ2-7, with D possibly TRBD1 on 5 matching bases. The sequencing input was peripheral blood. Here the CDR3 DNA reads TGTGCCAGCAGTTCTCGATCGACAGTCTCCTACGAGCAGTACTTC. Translating gives CASSSRSTVSYEQYF. The full variable domain, rest sourced from reference TRBV28 and TRBJ2-7, is DVKVTQSSRYLVKRTGEKVFLECVQDMDHENMFWYRQDPGLGLRLIYFSYDVKMKEKGDIPEGYSVSREKKERFSLILESASTNQTSMYLCASSSRSTVSYEQYFGPGTRLTVT.